The present TCR beta chain was sequenced within a study of OX40 agonist ivuxolimab in advanced cancers. The study in broad terms: Ivuxolimab was a fully human IgG2 agonistic monoclonal antibody targeting the costimulatory receptor OX40 (CD134). Intravenous ivuxolimab was administered to patients every 2 weeks at six dose levels: 0.01, 0.1, 0.3, 1.5, 3 and 10 mg/kg. Among the approximately 50 dose-escalation patients, about 19 had hepatocellular carcinoma, 15 or so melanoma, 9 renal cell carcinoma and 9 head and neck cancer. The dose-escalation cohort was about 83% male with a mean age of approximately 60 years, ranging from 23 to 79. Prior anti-PD-1, anti-PD-L1 or anti-CTLA-4 therapy was permitted, and checkpoint inhibitors had been received by more than 35% of dose-escalation patients. Partial responses occurred in three dose-escalation patients: two with cutaneous melanoma and one with hepatocellular carcinoma. Peripheral TCRbeta sequencing aimed to test whether ivuxolimab altered TCR sequence diversity and caused clonal T-cell expansion. The paper describes the monotherapy dose-escalation part (N of about 55 patients) of the phase I trial of ivuxolimab. Broader findings and caveats from the paper: After ivuxolimab, expanded clones were on average more numerous among CD8+ T cells than among CD4+ T cells. In the 0.1-3.0 mg/kg groups, partial responders were among the patients with the lowest normalized peripheral clonal expansion, particularly in CD8+ T cells. At doses of 0.1 to 3.0 mg/kg, clonal expansion of both CD4+ and CD8+ T cells in blood was seen between baseline and week 6. The antigen specificity of the clonally expanded peripheral T cells was not determined. Low levels of normalized T-cell clonal expansion were also seen in some nonresponding patients.

Only a few counts were recorded for this clone. It lacks a known antigen. Base quality data are lacking; no much larger clone is found one base away. Genomic DNA was isolated from the sorted cells so that the TCRbeta CDR3 region could be sequenced. TCRbeta CDR3 regions were sequenced using the immunoSEQ Assay. TCRdb provides this immuneACCESS table in a form limited to in-frame rearrangements. Some clones are lacking; in checked studies, under half of them reflect an unresolved V gene, and why the rest are absent is not known. The sample table lists approximately 77,000 clones, 84% of them with a count of one. The ten largest clones represent approximately 0.51% of the sample. The trial excluded patients who had a history of autoimmune disease or who were on systemic immunosuppression. In every dose cohort, peripheral blood was drawn for TCR sequencing at baseline, cycle 4 day 1, and cycle 7 day 1. The samples were taken from a phase I, first-in-human, multicenter, open-label dose-escalation trial of ivuxolimab. Adults with locally advanced or metastatic head and neck squamous cell, hepatocellular, melanoma or renal cell carcinoma were enrolled in the trial. Before TCR sequencing, CD4+ T cells and CD8+ T cells were sorted from peripheral blood as separate populations.

The junction shows trimming of 1 base on V and 1 base on J, plus 9 bases between the germline ends. Reading the germline V gene gives CDR1 SGHTS and CDR2 YDEGEE. Taken from cysteine to phenylalanine, the CDR3 has 15 residues. Only the CDR3 region is kept as DNA, spanning 45 bases read in frame from base 1. This specimen consisted of CD4+ or CD8+ T cells sorted from blood, obtained in a trial of the OX40 agonist ivuxolimab. The sequence came from an adult with an advanced solid tumor such as melanoma, head and neck, liver or kidney cancer. The chain is made from TRBV5-8 and TRBJ1-5, with the D gene not confidently named. At the DNA level, the sequence is TGTGCCAGCAGCTTGTACCGGAAGAGCAATCAGCCCCAGCATTTT. This yields the protein CASSLYRKSNQPQHF.